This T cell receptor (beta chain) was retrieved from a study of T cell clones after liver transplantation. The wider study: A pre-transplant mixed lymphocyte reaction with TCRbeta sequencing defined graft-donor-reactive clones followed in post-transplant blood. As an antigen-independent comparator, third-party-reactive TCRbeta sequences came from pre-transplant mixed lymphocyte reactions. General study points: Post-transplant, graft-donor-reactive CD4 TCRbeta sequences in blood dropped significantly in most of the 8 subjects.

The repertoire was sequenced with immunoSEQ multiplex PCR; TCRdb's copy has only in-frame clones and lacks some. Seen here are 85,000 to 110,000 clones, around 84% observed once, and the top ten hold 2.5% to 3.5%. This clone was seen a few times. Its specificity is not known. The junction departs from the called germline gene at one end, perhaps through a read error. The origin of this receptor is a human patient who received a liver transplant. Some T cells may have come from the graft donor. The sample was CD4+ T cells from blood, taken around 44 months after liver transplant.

The CDR3 sequence: CASSQDGPGSGTVF. The CDR3 nucleotides are TGTGCCAGCAGCCAAGATGGCCCCGGATCCGGGACAGTGTTC. The chain is built from TRBV4-2 and TRBJ1-2, with 7 bases that match TRBD1. This CDR3 spans 14 amino acids. Germline assignment: CDR1 LGHNA and CDR2 YNFKEQ.